A single sample gave rise to the 3 T cell receptor beta chains below, sequenced in a study of cytomegalovirus exposure and HLA in healthy donors. This table comes from immunoSEQ multiplex PCR, and its TCRdb copy is limited to in-frame clones, with some not included. In the table there are 250,000 to 400,000 clones, roughly 88% of which are singletons. Material: PBMCs. Source of these receptors: a man aged 25-40 years in good health and CMV-seronegative.

The rearrangement links TRBV29-1 to TRBJ1-4; tentative D call: TRBD1 (6 bases). V lost 6 bases and J lost 7, with 15 bases in between. CDR3 length: 13 residues. Germline loops: CDR1 SQVTM, CDR2 ANQGSEA. The CDR3: CSVGGGAGEKLFF. CDR3 bases: TGCAGCGTGGGCGGGGGGGCCGGTGAAAAACTGTTTTTT. Based on the CDR3 plus reference TRBV29-1 and TRBJ1-4, the full variable domain is SAVISQKPSRDICQRGTSLTIQCQVDSQVTMMFWYRQQPGQSLTLIATANQGSEATYESGFVIDKFPISRPNLTFSTLTVSNMSPEDSSIYLCSVGGGAGEKLFFGSGTQLSVL.

The chain carries TRBV9 and TRBJ2-1; maybe TRBD2 (6 bases). The CDR3 has 15 residues. Trimming left V 0 bases short and J 0 bases short, with 7 bases between. The germline CDR1 and CDR2 sequences are SGDLS and YYNGEE. In DNA form, the CDR3 reads TGTGCCAGCAGCGTAGGCGGGACCTCCTACAATGAGCAGTTCTTC. Its protein product is CASSVGGTSYNEQFF.

This sequence joins TRBV5-4 and TRBJ2-5, with D possibly being TRBD1 (6 bases). V lost 3 bases and J 5 bases, leaving 17 bases between the germline ends. CDR1 is SGHNT and CDR2 is YYREEE in the germline V gene (reference sequence). This CDR3 comprises 15 residues. The CDR3 DNA reads TGTGCCAGCAGCTCCAAACAGGGTCTTTGGGAGACCCAGTACTTC. It encodes CASSSKQGLWETQYF.